This TCR beta chain originates from a study of CD8 T cells in Susac syndrome (dated by TCRdb to about 2019). About the investigation overall: Repertoire sequencing was used to test whether CD8+ T cell activation and differentiation in Susac syndrome was antigen driven.

This clonotype was seen a single time. This clone's antigen is unknown. One base away there is no much larger clone; base qualities are not given. Support from one read is weak. The research as a whole found: The number of individuals in the TCR sequencing and HLA analysis was acknowledged as relatively small.

Peripheral blood CD8+ and CD4+ T cells from healthy donors, Susac syndrome patients and multiple sclerosis patients were profiled using high-throughput TCR beta sequencing. Healthy donors were included as age- and sex-matched controls. Bulk CD8+ and CD4+ T cells were purified magnetically by negative isolation, whereas CD8+ TEMRA cells were enriched by FACS. Blood was drawn into EDTA tubes, processed within 24 hours, and PBMCs were isolated by density gradient centrifugation. PBMCs destined for TCR sequencing were cryopreserved in liquid nitrogen and later thawed in a 37 °C water bath. A purity of at least 90% was achieved for sorted or isolated CD4+, CD8+ and CD8+ TEMRA cells. RNA was extracted using the RNeasy kit, and roughly 0.5 to 1 microgram was reverse transcribed with random hexamers. The immunoSEQ multiplex PCR assay, covering 54 Vbeta and 13 Jbeta segments, was used to amplify TCR beta CDR3 regions. To correct PCR amplification bias, a synthetic template baseline was used for both primer optimization and computational correction. In the authors' own workflow: Reads were assigned to V, D and J genes according to IMGT and analyzed in immunoSEQ Analyzer, with only productive sequences retained. Clonality was calculated as one minus the Shannon entropy normalized by log2 of the number of productive unique sequences. For each patient and control, public and private clones were evaluated within the 100 most prevalent clones. A clone was defined as Susac-specific if it was absent from the healthy and MS cohorts, from about a thousand published viral clones and from other ImmuneACCESS disease sequences. Using fastp at Q25 and MiXCR, TCRdb reprocessed the public reads and kept productive beta chains. Duplicate CDR3 protein sequences are folded into a single record with the most common DNA and genes. It is TCRdb's table, rather than the study itself, that gives the V and J calls and clone size. Within this sample are some 190,000 distinct CDR3 sequences, with approximately 93% of them counted one time only. The biggest ten clones account for 0.1% of the sample.

The germline V gene supplies CDR1 SGHRS and CDR2 YFSETQ. A distance of 10 bases separates the germline ends of V and J, which lose 0 bases and 4 bases respectively. The CDR3 contains 15 residues, cysteine and phenylalanine counted. Of all the DNA, just the CDR3 is kept, 45 bases in frame from base 1. This chain joins TRBV5-1 to TRBJ1-4; the D gene assignment is ambiguous. The sample consisted of CD4+ T cells from PBMCs. The sequence came from a human donor in good health. This receptor carries the CDR3 CASSLVSALNEKLFF. Read as DNA, the sequence is TGCGCCAGCAGCTTGGTTTCGGCACTTAATGAAAAACTGTTTTTT.